This T cell receptor beta chain was recorded in a study of technical replicates of blood from a few donors (dated by TCRdb to 2016 to 2017). In this sample, this clone turned up a few times. Which antigen it targets is not known. No base-level quality is on record; no much larger clone is a single base apart. Sequences ENHRY (CDR1) and SYGVKD (CDR2) are obtained from the germline V gene. Clipping removes 7 bases from V and 3 bases from J, with 5 as the unmatched junction base count. Reading from cysteine to phenylalanine, the CDR3 counts 14 amino acids. Here the CDR3 DNA is all that survives: 42 bases in frame from base 1. The library was generated by the immunoSEQ multiplex PCR assay. TCRdb's version of the immuneACCESS table is confined to in-frame rearrangements and falls short of the full clone set. An unresolved V gene accounts for under half of the shortfall where checked; the remainder is of unknown origin. This sample holds roughly 69,000 clones; around 87% were observed only once. 4.5% to 5.5% of the sample rests with the top ten.

Sequenced: PBMCs. This TCR came from a human donor in good health. Some clones in this sample may be carry-over from other donors' samples. This receptor chain uses TRBV10-3 and TRBJ2-2; TRBD1 matches 7 bases in the middle. The DNA is TGTGCCATCAAAGGCCAGGGGGACACCGGGGAGCTGTTTTTT. This sequence encodes CAIKGQGDTGELFF.